The rows below give T cell receptor beta chains drawn from one sample of a study of T cells in Graves' hyperthyroidism and ophthalmopathy. TCRdb independently ran MiXCR on the multiplex PCR reads; one entry per CDR3 protein. Altogether some 300,000 distinct CDR3 sequences are present, roughly 19% being singletons, with the ten largest covering about 40%. The material sequenced was blood. These receptors were taken from a man in his fifties with Graves' ophthalmopathy. The CDR3 runs from the conserved cysteine through the conserved F or W. A D gene is named only where the DNA matches it firmly. The size field is filled for only some rows; it gives once, few, many or a size class.

V,size,length,D,J,DNA,CDR3
TRBV20-1,few,13,.,TRBJ1-6,TGCAGTGCTAGGGGGGGGGACAATTCACCCCTCCACTTT,CSARGGDNSPLHF
TRBV11-2,.,13,.,TRBJ2-2,TGTGCCAGCAGCCCCCCGTCTCTCGGGGAGCTGTTTTTT,CASSPPSLGELFF
TRBV20-1,few,15,TRBD2,TRBJ2-5,TGCAGTGCTAGTTTTCTAGCGGGTCGCCAAGAGACCCAGTACTTC,CSASFLAGRQETQYF
TRBV28,.,16,TRBD2,TRBJ2-1,TGTGCCAGCAGCCCTAGACTAGCGGGAGGGCCAAATGAGCAGTTCTTC,CASSPRLAGGPNEQFF
TRBV7-3,many,14,.,TRBJ2-2,TGTGCCAGCTCCCTTGGACGGAACACCGGGGAGCTGTTTTTT,CASSLGRNTGELFF
TRBV30,many,14,TRBD1,TRBJ1-2,TGTGCCTGGAGTGGGACAGGGGTGGGCTATGGCTACACCTTC,CAWSGTGVGYGYTF
TRBV14,.,14,.,TRBJ1-2,TGTGCCAGCAGCCAGTCCGGGACTTACTATGGCTACACCTTC,CASSQSGTYYGYTF
TRBV20-1,many,13,.,TRBJ2-3,TGCAGTGGTATAAGCTCCCCCACAGATACGCAGTATTTT,CSGISSPTDTQYF
TRBV5-1,many,12,.,TRBJ2-1,TGCGCCAGCAGCTTTTCTGACAATGAGCAGTTCTTC,CASSFSDNEQFF
TRBV6-1,.,12,TRBD1,TRBJ1-2,TGTGCCAGCAGGACAGGGCAGGAAGACTACACCTTC,CASRTGQEDYTF
TRBV2,few,14,.,TRBJ1-1,TGTGCCAGCAGTTCGGACATGATGAACACTGAAGCTTTCTTT,CASSSDMMNTEAFF
TRBV7-3,.,14,.,TRBJ2-5,TGTGCCAGCAGCTTAACCCAGGTGTCAGAGACCCAGTACTTC,CASSLTQVSETQYF